Listed below are T cell receptor beta chains from one sample, sequenced in a study of long-term antiretroviral therapy in people with HIV. The method was immunoSEQ multiplex PCR; TCRdb's version includes in-frame clones alone and lacks a portion of them. This repertoire shows fewer than 40,000 clones, 95% to 98% found once; its top ten account for 2.9%. The specimen comprised unsorted PBMCs, sampled 6.9 years after starting antiretroviral therapy. Receptors were obtained from a man aged 30-40 years with HIV. Both conserved end residues are part of each CDR3. Each record gives: CDR3 DNA, CDR3 protein, D gene, J gene, V gene, CDR3 length, clone size. D genes are given only for firm matches. Clone size is shown for a subset of rows, as once, few, many or a class of expanded clone.

cdr3_nt: TGTGCCAGCCGCACCCCGGCCGGGGAGCTGTTTTTT
cdr3_aa: CASRTPAGELFF
d_call: .
j_call: TRBJ2-2
v_call: TRBV13
cdr3_length: 12
clone_size: .

cdr3_nt: TGCGCCAGCAGCCAAGATAAGGCGCGGGGTAGCACAGATACGCAGTATTTT
cdr3_aa: CASSQDKARGSTDTQYF
d_call: .
j_call: TRBJ2-3
v_call: TRBV4-1
cdr3_length: 17
clone_size: .

cdr3_nt: TGTGCCAGCAGCGATTTCGGGGACCCCCTAAACTATGGCTACACCTTC
cdr3_aa: CASSDFGDPLNYGYTF
d_call: .
j_call: TRBJ1-2
v_call: TRBV9
cdr3_length: 16
clone_size: .

cdr3_nt: TGTGCCAGCAGTGGCCAGGGGGACAATGAGCAGTTCTTC
cdr3_aa: CASSGQGDNEQFF
d_call: TRBD1
j_call: TRBJ2-1
v_call: TRBV27
cdr3_length: 13
clone_size: .

cdr3_nt: TGTGCCAGCAGCTTGGAGGTGAACACTGAAGCTTTCTTT
cdr3_aa: CASSLEVNTEAFF
d_call: .
j_call: TRBJ1-1
v_call: TRBV11-3
cdr3_length: 13
clone_size: .

cdr3_nt: TGTGCCAGCAGTTTGTACTACGAGCAGTACTTC
cdr3_aa: CASSLYYEQYF
d_call: .
j_call: TRBJ2-7
v_call: TRBV6-5
cdr3_length: 11
clone_size: .

cdr3_nt: TGTGCCAGCAGCCCCCTCCGAAGCGTAGCCAAAAACATTCAGTACTTC
cdr3_aa: CASSPLRSVAKNIQYF
d_call: .
j_call: TRBJ2-4
v_call: TRBV11-2
cdr3_length: 16
clone_size: .

cdr3_nt: TGTGCCACCAGCAGAGATTGGGGCAGCAATCAGCCCCAGCATTTT
cdr3_aa: CATSRDWGSNQPQHF
d_call: .
j_call: TRBJ1-5
v_call: TRBV15
cdr3_length: 15
clone_size: .

cdr3_nt: TGTGCCAGCAGCGTCTACACCGGGGAGCTGTTTTTT
cdr3_aa: CASSVYTGELFF
d_call: .
j_call: TRBJ2-2
v_call: TRBV9
cdr3_length: 12
clone_size: .

cdr3_nt: TGTGCCAGCAGCCAAGAGGTAGGCAAGCTCTCGTATGGCTACACCTTC
cdr3_aa: CASSQEVGKLSYGYTF
d_call: .
j_call: TRBJ1-2
v_call: TRBV4-2
cdr3_length: 16
clone_size: .

cdr3_nt: TGCGCCAGCAGCCAACTTCCCGGGACTTCGACGCAGGACTTC
cdr3_aa: CASSQLPGTSTQDF
d_call: .
j_call: TRBJ2-7
v_call: TRBV4-1
cdr3_length: 14
clone_size: .

cdr3_nt: TGTGCCAGCAGCTTAATCCCGGACAGGGGGCAAGAGACCCAGTACTTC
cdr3_aa: CASSLIPDRGQETQYF
d_call: TRBD1
j_call: TRBJ2-5
v_call: TRBV7-9
cdr3_length: 16
clone_size: .

cdr3_nt: TGCAGCGCCCGGGCCACGGGAGATACGCAGTATTTT
cdr3_aa: CSARATGDTQYF
d_call: .
j_call: TRBJ2-3
v_call: TRBV29-1
cdr3_length: 12
clone_size: .

cdr3_nt: TGCGCCAGCAGCTTGGTAGGGCTAGCGTCGACCAGGCGGGTCTACGAGCAGTACTTC
cdr3_aa: CASSLVGLASTRRVYEQYF
d_call: .
j_call: TRBJ2-7
v_call: TRBV5-1
cdr3_length: 19
clone_size: .

cdr3_nt: TGTGCCAGCAGCTTCAGGACCTGGGAGACCCAGTACTTC
cdr3_aa: CASSFRTWETQYF
d_call: .
j_call: TRBJ2-5
v_call: TRBV5-6
cdr3_length: 13
clone_size: .

cdr3_nt: TGTGCCATCAGCTTGGGCGAGGTTGGGACCCAGTACTTC
cdr3_aa: CAISLGEVGTQYF
d_call: .
j_call: TRBJ2-5
v_call: TRBV10-3
cdr3_length: 13
clone_size: .

cdr3_nt: TGTGCCAGCATGGTTTGTCGGACGAACACCGGGGAGCTGTTTTTT
cdr3_aa: CASMVCRTNTGELFF
d_call: .
j_call: TRBJ2-2
v_call: TRBV6-9
cdr3_length: 15
clone_size: .

cdr3_nt: TGCGCCAGCAGCCGGACTAGCGGGGCGCCTGAGCTGTTTTTT
cdr3_aa: CASSRTSGAPELFF
d_call: TRBD2
j_call: TRBJ2-2
v_call: TRBV5-1
cdr3_length: 14
clone_size: .

cdr3_nt: TGTGCCAGCAGCTCACAGGTTAAATTGAGCGGCTACACCTTC
cdr3_aa: CASSSQVKLSGYTF
d_call: .
j_call: TRBJ1-2
v_call: TRBV7-2
cdr3_length: 14
clone_size: .

cdr3_nt: TGTGCCAGCAGTTTAATGGGGCCCACAGATACGCAGTATTTT
cdr3_aa: CASSLMGPTDTQYF
d_call: .
j_call: TRBJ2-3
v_call: TRBV27
cdr3_length: 14
clone_size: .

cdr3_nt: TGCGCCAGCAGCCCAGACCGTGCGCGGAATGAGCAGTTCTTC
cdr3_aa: CASSPDRARNEQFF
d_call: .
j_call: TRBJ2-1
v_call: TRBV5-1
cdr3_length: 14
clone_size: .

cdr3_nt: TGTGCCAGCAGCCAAGACCGGGAGACCCAGTACTTC
cdr3_aa: CASSQDRETQYF
d_call: .
j_call: TRBJ2-5
v_call: TRBV4-2
cdr3_length: 12
clone_size: .

cdr3_nt: TGTGCCAGCAGTTATGGCTTGAGGGGTCTGAACACTGAAGCTTTCTTT
cdr3_aa: CASSYGLRGLNTEAFF
d_call: .
j_call: TRBJ1-1
v_call: TRBV6-5
cdr3_length: 16
clone_size: .

cdr3_nt: TGTGCCAGCAGCGTAGTCCCCACAGATACGCAGTATTTT
cdr3_aa: CASSVVPTDTQYF
d_call: .
j_call: TRBJ2-3
v_call: TRBV9
cdr3_length: 13
clone_size: .

cdr3_nt: TGTGCCAGCGGGAGGCTTGCGCAAGAGACCCAGTACTTC
cdr3_aa: CASGRLAQETQYF
d_call: .
j_call: TRBJ2-5
v_call: TRBV2
cdr3_length: 13
clone_size: .

cdr3_nt: TGTGCCTGCCGGGACAGGGTTTACGAGCAGTACTTC
cdr3_aa: CACRDRVYEQYF
d_call: TRBD1
j_call: TRBJ2-7
v_call: TRBV30
cdr3_length: 12
clone_size: .

cdr3_nt: TGTGCCAGCAGCTCAGCGGGACTGACTACTAGCACAGATACGCAGTATTTT
cdr3_aa: CASSSAGLTTSTDTQYF
d_call: TRBD2
j_call: TRBJ2-3
v_call: TRBV5-6
cdr3_length: 17
clone_size: once

cdr3_nt: TGTGCCTGGATGATTGGACTGGAGCAGTACTTC
cdr3_aa: CAWMIGLEQYF
d_call: .
j_call: TRBJ2-7
v_call: TRBV30
cdr3_length: 11
clone_size: .

cdr3_nt: TGTGCCAGCTTCTCCAGTGGGACCGATGAGCAGTTCTTC
cdr3_aa: CASFSSGTDEQFF
d_call: .
j_call: TRBJ2-1
v_call: TRBV7-9
cdr3_length: 13
clone_size: .

cdr3_nt: TGTGCCAGCAGCTTAGGACTCGGGCAGGAAGCTTTCTTT
cdr3_aa: CASSLGLGQEAFF
d_call: .
j_call: TRBJ1-1
v_call: TRBV11-2
cdr3_length: 13
clone_size: .

cdr3_nt: TGCGCCAGCAGCTACCACGAGGGCGGGGTCGGAGATACGCAGTATTTT
cdr3_aa: CASSYHEGGVGDTQYF
d_call: .
j_call: TRBJ2-3
v_call: TRBV4-3
cdr3_length: 16
clone_size: .

cdr3_nt: TGTGCCAGCAGTGACTCGACACAAAAGGCCACTGAAGCTTTCTTT
cdr3_aa: CASSDSTQKATEAFF
d_call: .
j_call: TRBJ1-1
v_call: TRBV25-1
cdr3_length: 15
clone_size: .

cdr3_nt: TGTGCCAGCAGCCGGGACTGGGAAGTGGACCCCCTCCACTTT
cdr3_aa: CASSRDWEVDPLHF
d_call: .
j_call: TRBJ1-6
v_call: TRBV7-2
cdr3_length: 14
clone_size: .

cdr3_nt: TGTGCCAGCAGTTGGACCGCTAACTATGGCTACACCTTC
cdr3_aa: CASSWTANYGYTF
d_call: .
j_call: TRBJ1-2
v_call: TRBV27
cdr3_length: 13
clone_size: .

cdr3_nt: TGTGCTAGTGGTTCGACAGACTCGGCCCAAGATTATAATTCACCCCTCCACTTT
cdr3_aa: CASGSTDSAQDYNSPLHF
d_call: .
j_call: TRBJ1-6
v_call: TRBV12-5
cdr3_length: 18
clone_size: .

cdr3_nt: TGTGCCAGCAGTCTCAGGAGGCGCGAGCAGTACTTC
cdr3_aa: CASSLRRREQYF
d_call: .
j_call: TRBJ2-7
v_call: TRBV6-6
cdr3_length: 12
clone_size: once

cdr3_nt: TGCGCCAGCAGCCAAGATCGGGCCTTGGGGTATGGCTACACCTTC
cdr3_aa: CASSQDRALGYGYTF
d_call: .
j_call: TRBJ1-2
v_call: TRBV4-3
cdr3_length: 15
clone_size: .

cdr3_nt: TGTGCCAGCAGGAAAAATGCAGGGGACTCTGGAAACACCATATATTTT
cdr3_aa: CASRKNAGDSGNTIYF
d_call: .
j_call: TRBJ1-3
v_call: TRBV6-6
cdr3_length: 16
clone_size: .

cdr3_nt: TGTGCCAGTAGGGAGGGGTTTTCGACAGATACGCAGTATTTT
cdr3_aa: CASREGFSTDTQYF
d_call: .
j_call: TRBJ2-3
v_call: TRBV19
cdr3_length: 14
clone_size: .

cdr3_nt: TGTGCCAGCAGCGTGGACAGCACAGATACGCAGTATTTT
cdr3_aa: CASSVDSTDTQYF
d_call: .
j_call: TRBJ2-3
v_call: TRBV2
cdr3_length: 13
clone_size: .

cdr3_nt: TGTGCCAGCAGTGAAACAACAGGGGTTGAAAAACTGTTTTTT
cdr3_aa: CASSETTGVEKLFF
d_call: TRBD1
j_call: TRBJ1-4
v_call: TRBV6-1
cdr3_length: 14
clone_size: .

cdr3_nt: TGCGCCAGCAGCCAAGAGAGACGGGGGAACACTGAAGCTTTCTTT
cdr3_aa: CASSQERRGNTEAFF
d_call: .
j_call: TRBJ1-1
v_call: TRBV4-1
cdr3_length: 15
clone_size: .

cdr3_nt: TGTGCCAGCAGTCTCTGGGGGGCACAGGGCGAAGCTTTCTTT
cdr3_aa: CASSLWGAQGEAFF
d_call: .
j_call: TRBJ1-1
v_call: TRBV6-1
cdr3_length: 14
clone_size: .

cdr3_nt: TGTGCCAGCAGCTTCCTTCCTGTCCACGGCATCGGGGAGCTGTTTTTT
cdr3_aa: CASSFLPVHGIGELFF
d_call: .
j_call: TRBJ2-2
v_call: TRBV7-3
cdr3_length: 16
clone_size: .